This T cell receptor (beta chain) was found in a study of patients and donors after allogeneic stem cell transplantation. The CDR3 has 14 amino acids. V gave up 2 bases and J gave up 7 bases, with 9 bases separating them. TCRdb re-analysed the RT-PCR reads in MiXCR, keeping a single row per CDR3 protein. The table includes hundreds of thousands of distinct CDR3 sequences, about a sixth detected once. This sequence originates from a human donor who was either an allogeneic HSCT recipient or a stem cell or donor lymphocyte infusion donor (not recorded which). It is not recorded whose cells these are; they may come from a transplant donor. Sequencing input: blood, either unsorted or a sorted T cell fraction (not recorded which). The chain recombines TRBV12-3 or TRBV12-4 with TRBJ1-6; D is undetermined. Here the CDR3 DNA reads TGTGCCAGCAGTTTATCTAGTAGAAATTCACCCCTCCACTTT. As protein: CASSLSSRNSPLHF.